These 25 T cell receptor beta chains were sequenced from one sample in a study of lymphopenia after photon versus proton radiotherapy. Sequencing used immunoSEQ multiplex PCR; TCRdb keeps in-frame clones, though not all of them. The table has 65,000 to 75,000 clones, around 86% seen once. The sequenced sample was peripheral blood, obtained from a patient treated with proton-based radiotherapy. Receptor source: a man older than 75 with esophageal cancer.

The rearrangement uses TRBV27 and TRBJ2-1; perhaps TRBD1 as D (6 bases). Germline lookup yields CDR1 MNHEY and CDR2 SMNVEV (reference sequence). Deletions cut 4 bases from V and 0 bases from J, with 13 bases between. The CDR3 covers 16 residues. The CDR3 sequence: CASSWIARGSYNEQFF. The CDR3, as DNA: TGTGCCAGCAGTTGGATCGCCAGGGGCTCCTACAATGAGCAGTTCTTC.

The chain carries TRBV6-5 and TRBJ1-5; D is possibly TRBD1 (6 bases). There are 15 residues in the CDR3. Trimming took off 5 bases at V and 5 bases at J, with 16 bases between the two ends. CDR1 and CDR2 (germline): MNHEY, SVGAGI. The CDR3 sequence is CASSQAGARDQPQHF. For the CDR3, the DNA is TGTGCCAGCAGTCAGGCGGGGGCGAGGGATCAGCCCCAGCATTTT.

The chain links TRBV4-3 to TRBJ2-7; D possibly uses TRBD1 or TRBD2 (5 bases each). The CDR3 loop spans 13 amino acids. In germline, CDR1 is LGHNA, CDR2 YSLEER. V was pared by 1 base and J by 7 bases, with 11 bases between. CDR3 residues: CASSQGLGVEQYF. CDR3 in DNA: TGCGCCAGCAGCCAAGGGCTGGGGGTAGAGCAGTACTTC.

This clone is a singleton in its sample. J is TRBJ2-2 and V is TRBV6-6; no definite D call. The germline V gene has CDR1 MNHNY and CDR2 SVGAGI (reference sequence). The CDR3 covers 15 residues. Trimming pared 1 base from V and 0 bases from J, leaving 6 bases between. The CDR3 here is CASSYYSPNTGELFF. CDR3 sequence (DNA): TGTGCCAGCAGTTACTACTCTCCGAACACCGGGGAGCTGTTTTTT.

The chain is built from TRBV6-5 and TRBJ1-1; D unclear. This CDR3 has 11 residues. Germline-derived CDR1 and CDR2 are MNHEY and SVGAGI. V gave up 9 bases and J gave up 4 bases, with 9 bases separating them. CDR3: CASKRSTEAFF. The CDR3 bases are TGTGCCAGTAAGCGCAGCACTGAAGCTTTCTTT.

On this clone itself: The sample holds other DNA sequences that translate to the same CDR3. This sequence joins TRBV7-2 and TRBJ2-7; D might be TRBD1 or TRBD2, each matching 5 bases. Trimming stripped 4 bases from V and 4 bases from J, with 14 bases between. This CDR3 contains 14 residues. Germline-derived CDR1 and CDR2 are SGHTA and FQGNSA. The CDR3 loop reads CASSSGTQHYEQYF. Written as DNA, the CDR3 is TGTGCCAGCAGCTCGGGGACCCAACATTACGAGCAGTACTTC.

This clone occurred a few times. V gene TRBV5-1 combines with J gene TRBJ1-1; D not certain. Trimming took 4 bases from V and 1 from J, leaving 14 bases between them. This CDR3 is built from 15 residues. In germline, CDR1 is SGHRS, CDR2 YFSETQ. The CDR3 sequence: CASSPLSMGNTEAFF. The CDR3 bases are TGCGCCAGCAGCCCCCTCAGTATGGGGAACACTGAAGCTTTCTTT.

This clone was detected only once. This chain joins TRBV5-6 and TRBJ1-2; the D is unclear. V was clipped by 1 base and J by 5 bases, with 12 bases between them. Per germline, CDR1 SGHDT and CDR2 YYEEEE. The CDR3 is 14 residues long. In DNA, the CDR3 is TGTGCCAGCAGCTTGTGGAGGGCCCTTTATGGCTACACCTTC. Its translation is CASSLWRALYGYTF. Combining the CDR3 with reference TRBV5-6 and TRBJ1-2 gives the whole variable domain DAGVTQSPTHLIKTRGQQVTLRCSPKSGHDTVSWYQQALGQGPQFIFQYYEEEERQRGNFPDRFSGHQFPNYSSELNVNALLLGDSALYLCASSLWRALYGYTFGSGTRLTVV.

This chain links TRBV7-9 with TRBJ2-7, with TRBD2 matching 8 bases. The J segment lost 4 bases and the V segment lost 7 bases, leaving 15 bases of the junction unmatched. This CDR3 is 16 amino acids long. Germline V CDR1 and CDR2: SEHNR, FQNEAQ (reference sequence). The CDR3 sequence: CASTRVGAGVKYEQYF. Written as DNA, the CDR3 is TGTGCCAGCACCAGGGTCGGAGCGGGAGTTAAGTACGAGCAGTACTTC.

This chain links TRBV5-1 with TRBJ2-5, with TRBD2 identical over 13 bases. Germline CDR1 reads SGHRS; CDR2 reads YFSETQ. The CDR3 has 15 amino acids. V dropped 4 bases and J dropped 5; count of bases not matched to a gene: 5. The CDR3 DNA follows: TGCGCCAGCAGCGGAGGACTAGCGGGAGATGAGACCCAGTACTTC. Encoded protein: CASSGGLAGDETQYF.

The chain carries TRBV9 and TRBJ2-3; D remains ambiguous. Germline V gene data show CDR1 as SGDLS and CDR2 as YYNGEE. V dropped 0 bases and J dropped 2 bases, with 10 bases sitting between them. The CDR3 is 15 residues long. CDR3 loop: CASSVGPPYTDTQYF. In nucleotides, the CDR3 is TGTGCCAGCAGCGTAGGCCCCCCGTACACAGATACGCAGTATTTT.

The chain employs TRBV20-1 and TRBJ2-1; D possibly corresponds to TRBD2 (6 bases). Per germline, CDR1 DFQATT and CDR2 SNEGSKA (reference sequence). The CDR3 runs 11 residues. V shed 6 bases and J shed 13 bases, with 16 bases lying between them. CDR3 region: CSATTGTSQFF. In DNA, the CDR3 is TGCAGTGCCACCACCGGGACTTCACAGTTCTTC.

The chain carries TRBV9 and TRBJ2-1; either TRBD1 or TRBD2 may fit D (6 bases each). The germline V gene encodes CDR1 SGDLS and CDR2 YYNGEE. This CDR3 contains 12 residues. The germline V and J ends were trimmed by 2 bases and 9 bases, with 9 bases remaining between them. The CDR3 sequence: CASSVRGAEQFF. The CDR3 DNA sequence: TGTGCCAGCAGCGTGAGGGGGGCTGAGCAGTTCTTC.

The V and J genes are TRBV29-1 and TRBJ2-7; the D is unclear. CDR3 length: 11 amino acids. The germline gives CDR1 SQVTM, CDR2 ANQGSEA. Deletions cut 6 bases from V and 0 bases from J, with 6 bases between. The CDR3 DNA follows: TGCAGCGTGGTCGTCTCCTACGAGCAGTACTTC. Its translation is CSVVVSYEQYF.

The chain employs TRBV5-6 and TRBJ1-2; D unclear. The CDR3 is 14 amino acids. Trimming took 1 base from V and 3 from J, leaving 10 bases between them. Germline values: CDR1 SGHDT, CDR2 YYEEEE. CDR3 coding DNA: TGTGCCAGCAGCTTGCTTGGGAGCCACTATGGCTACACCTTC. Translation: CASSLLGSHYGYTF.

The chain combines TRBV12-5 with TRBJ1-5; no reliable D call. Per germline, CDR1 LGHNT and CDR2 FRNRAP. The CDR3 spans 14 residues. V gave up 5 bases and J gave up 4 bases, with 12 bases separating them. CDR3 bases: TGTGCTAGTGGTCGAGTTATGGGAAATCAGCCCCAGCATTTT. This encodes CASGRVMGNQPQHF.

The rearrangement uses TRBV25-1 and TRBJ2-5; D gene ambiguous. The CDR3 extends over 14 amino acids. Trimming left V 3 bases short and J 5 bases short, with 13 bases between. Germline lookup yields CDR1 MGHDK and CDR2 SYGVNS. CDR3 protein: CASSEGVLPETQYF. CDR3 nucleotides: TGTGCCAGCAGTGAGGGCGTGCTCCCCGAGACCCAGTACTTC.

The chain links TRBV5-1 to TRBJ2-2; D possibly corresponds to TRBD1 (5 bases). The CDR3 is 15 residues long. Germline V CDR1 and CDR2: SGHRS, YFSETQ. Trimming pared 2 bases from V and 5 bases from J, leaving 13 bases between. CDR3 DNA sequence: TGCGCCAGCAGCTTAATAGGGCAGGGAACCGGGGAGCTGTTTTTT. Its translation: CASSLIGQGTGELFF. The full variable domain, its missing parts supplied by reference TRBV5-1 and TRBJ2-2, is KAGVTQTPRYLIKTRGQQVTLSCSPISGHRSVSWYQQTPGQGLQFLFEYFSETQRNKGNFPGRFSGRQFSNSRSEMNVSTLELGDSALYLCASSLIGQGTGELFFGEGSRLTVL.

This chain connects TRBV4-1 to TRBJ1-2; the D is unclear. V was clipped by 3 bases and J by 6 bases, with 23 bases between them. Germline V gene data show CDR1 as MGHRA and CDR2 as YSYEKL. The CDR3 covers 17 residues. The DNA of the CDR3 is TGCGCCAGCAGCCACCGGGCACAGTCCAGGTATCTTAATGGCTACACCTTC. Translation: CASSHRAQSRYLNGYTF.

The chain has TRBV2 and TRBJ2-7, with D perhaps TRBD2 (6 bases). Germline V gives CDR1 SNHLY, CDR2 FYNNEI. CDR3 size: 13 residues. Between the trimmed V and J ends, which lost 7 bases and 1 base, there was a span of 11 bases. In nucleotides, the CDR3 is TGTGCCAGCAAGGAGGGGCAGTCCTACGAGCAGTACTTC. Protein sequence: CASKEGQSYEQYF.

The gene calls are TRBV6-5 and TRBJ2-7, with TRBD1 identical over 12 bases. Germline V lookup: CDR1 MNHEY, CDR2 SVGAGI. The J segment lost 7 bases and the V segment lost 4 bases, leaving 8 bases of the junction unmatched. This CDR3 has 15 residues. CDR3 protein: CASSSSRDRGREQYF. The CDR3 DNA is TGTGCCAGCAGTTCGTCCCGGGACAGGGGGCGAGAGCAGTACTTC.

CDR3 nucleotides: TGTGCCAGCTCACTACAGGGGACAGGGGATGGCTACACCTTC. Encoded protein: CASSLQGTGDGYTF. The chain has TRBV18 and TRBJ1-2; 10 nucleotides match TRBD1. The CDR3 has 14 residues. V lost 4 bases and J lost 6; bases outside the gene matches: 5. From germline, CDR1 is KGHSH and CDR2 LQKENI. Variable domain in full (rest from reference TRBV18 and TRBJ1-2): NAGVMQNPRHLVRRRGQEARLRCSPMKGHSHVYWYRQLPEEGLKFMVYLQKENIIDESGMPKERFSAEFPKEGPSILRIQQVVRGDSAAYFCASSLQGTGDGYTFGSGTRLTVV.

The chain links TRBV19 to TRBJ1-5; TRBD1 agrees at 8 bases. The CDR3 spans 15 residues. In germline, CDR1 is LNHDA, CDR2 SQIVND (reference sequence). V trimming: 4 bases; J trimming: 2 bases; junction bases outside the gene matches: 4. The CDR3 sequence: CASSKDRDGNQPQHF. In nucleotides, the CDR3 is TGTGCCAGTAGTAAGGACAGGGATGGCAATCAGCCCCAGCATTTT.

This chain connects TRBV5-1 to TRBJ2-6; D unclear. The germline V and J ends were trimmed by 3 bases and 0 bases, with 13 bases remaining between them. CDR3 size: 17 residues. The germline gives CDR1 SGHRS, CDR2 YFSETQ. The CDR3 DNA sequence: TGCGCCAGCAGCTCCGCGGCGGATTTCTCTGGGGCCAACGTCCTGACTTTC. Its protein product is CASSSAADFSGANVLTF.

The V and J genes are TRBV15 and TRBJ2-4, with 7 positions matching TRBD2. This CDR3 comprises 15 residues. The germline V gene has CDR1 LNHNV and CDR2 YYDKDF (reference sequence). The trim removed 3 bases at V and 1 base at J, leaving 3 bases unmatched. CDR3 sequence: CATSRGGTAKNIQYF. DNA for the CDR3: TGTGCCACCAGCAGGGGGGGGACTGCCAAAAACATTCAGTACTTC.